A selection of T cell receptor beta chains follows, all from one sample in a study of blood T cell repertoires in COVID-19. Profiled with immunoSEQ multiplex PCR; TCRdb holds only in-frame clones, not every one. The data contain some 400,000 clones, around 87% of them singletons. Source material: peripheral blood. These receptor sequences come from a woman aged 60-75 years with COVID-19, enrolled during active disease. CDR3s include the opening cysteine and the closing phenylalanine or tryptophan.

CDR3aa | j_gene | v_gene
CASGLDRNEKLFF | TRBJ1-4 | TRBV12-5
CASGLVKDAGAAFF | TRBJ1-1 | TRBV12-5
CASSQKYSGGSTGELFF | TRBJ2-2 | TRBV3-1/TRBV3-2
CASRPGGWGEQFF | TRBJ2-1 | TRBV6-5
CASSSSTGENTEAFF | TRBJ1-1 | TRBV5-5
CASSSRSARLNTEAFF | TRBJ1-1 | TRBV7-9
CSVGAGGTNVGGYF | TRBJ2-3 | TRBV29-1
CASSMGLSDTDTQYF | TRBJ2-3 | TRBV19
CASSGRLQGLGEKLFF | TRBJ1-4 | TRBV19
CASSSPGVFGGYTF | TRBJ1-2 | TRBV7-9
CASSTSGDGGKLFF | TRBJ1-4 | TRBV19
CASGPNEQYF | TRBJ2-7 | TRBV18
CATTRTANLANTIYF | TRBJ1-3 | TRBV6-5
CATSRGGQGDNEQFF | TRBJ2-1 | TRBV15
CASSQDRSGHSLSSYEQYF | TRBJ2-7 | TRBV4-1
CASQGYWVHEQYF | TRBJ2-7 | TRBV25-1
CASSSLAGEQYF | TRBJ2-3 | TRBV6-5
CASSSEGGTEAFF | TRBJ1-1 | TRBV12-3/TRBV12-4
CSAGANGYTF | TRBJ1-2 | TRBV20-1
CASGTSGGSDTQYF | TRBJ2-3 | TRBV28
CASRYQGGQETQYF | TRBJ2-5 | TRBV5-1
CASSVRQGEAGELFF | TRBJ2-2 | TRBV4-2
CASSPDTTYNSPLHF | TRBJ1-6 | TRBV5-5
CASSHGLNTEAFF | TRBJ1-1 | TRBV14
CASSSNLPGKQFF | TRBJ2-1 | TRBV11-2
CASSLRASGELNTGELFF | TRBJ2-2 | TRBV5-1
CAPTRSQTYEQYF | TRBJ2-7 | TRBV5-1
CSGGTSGTRGDTQYF | TRBJ2-3 | TRBV29-1
CASSQLFSHDRENSPLHF | TRBJ1-6 | TRBV16
CASSAGGASSKNIQYF | TRBJ2-4 | TRBV28
CAWEVGAAEGYTF | TRBJ1-2 | TRBV30
CASSGEEYEQYF | TRBJ2-7 | TRBV2
CATGQGGYNEQFF | TRBJ2-1 | TRBV19
CAISAISGTGSHEQYF | TRBJ2-7 | TRBV10-3
CASSYVRTGGNYGYTF | TRBJ1-2 | TRBV6-5
CASSGGTYEQYF | TRBJ2-7 | TRBV9
CATSAKEKLFF | TRBJ1-4 | TRBV24-1
CASSLVGGTLNTEAFF | TRBJ1-1 | TRBV5-1
CASSRTRQTTNEKLFF | TRBJ1-4 | TRBV5-5
CASSVPGVKTGELFF | TRBJ2-2 | TRBV28
CASSHAGRNEAFF | TRBJ1-1 | TRBV3-1/TRBV3-2
CASRGTGYNSPLHF | TRBJ1-6 | TRBV2
CASSQVGQQGAYYGYTF | TRBJ1-2 | TRBV3-1/TRBV3-2
CASSRQGAVEQPQHF | TRBJ1-5 | TRBV6-5
CASSKQGNTEAFF | TRBJ1-1 | TRBV2
CASSIGLEGTQYF | TRBJ2-5 | TRBV19
CASSSWTSGGAWEQYF | TRBJ2-7 | TRBV7-2
CASSLGGQEYNEQFF | TRBJ2-1 | TRBV11-1
CASSVGQGKMNTEAFF | TRBJ1-1 | TRBV6-1
CASSPTGKSTEAFF | TRBJ1-1 | TRBV5-1
CASSPTGSRPNTIYF | TRBJ1-3 | TRBV18
CASSGRAEVAYEQYF | TRBJ2-7 | TRBV10-2
CASSSGTGDTGELFF | TRBJ2-2 | TRBV7-7